The 17 T cell receptor beta chains given below trace back to one sample, sequenced in a study of T cell clonality in common variable immunodeficiency (dated by TCRdb to about 2015). Libraries came from the immunoSEQ multiplex PCR assay. As stored in TCRdb, this immuneACCESS dataset retains in-frame rearrangements with V and J assigned. A fraction of the clones does not appear; measured against another copy, unresolved V genes explain less than half of the discrepancy, and the remainder lacks a known reason. For this sample, 30,000 to 45,000 clones appear and none is a singleton. Of the sample, around 2.7% is held by the ten largest clones. The source material was peripheral blood mononuclear cells. These receptors all stem from a person between 18 and 70 years old in good health.

This clone appeared many times. The read falls 3 residues short of the CDR3 end, and the missing part is taken from the germline J gene. V gene TRBV30 combines with J gene TRBJ2-3, with TRBD1 matching 7 bases. From germline, CDR1 is GTSNPN and CDR2 SVGIG (reference sequence). CDR3 size: 15 residues. V was clipped by 4 bases and J by 1 base; unmatched bases: 8. CDR3 DNA (partial): TGTGCCTGGATACCGAGACAGGGAGGCACAGATACG. It yields the protein CAWIPRQGGTDT. The whole CDR3 reads CAWIPRQGGTDTQYF.

This clone was recorded many times. The CDR3 is cut off 3 residues early in the read; its end comes from the germline J gene. This sequence joins TRBV10-3 and TRBJ2-1; 8 bases map to TRBD2. Trimming at V came to 4 bases and at J to 1 base, leaving 3 bases not matched to a gene. Germline lookup yields CDR1 ENHRY and CDR2 SYGVKD. The CDR3 sequence is 15 residues long. The CDR3 sequence is CAISGLAMSYNEQFF. CDR3 DNA (partial): TGTGCCATCAGTGGACTAGCGATGTCCTACAATGAG.

This clone was counted at least ten times. From the germline J gene comes the end of the CDR3, since the read stops 3 residues before it. The genes are TRBV18 and TRBJ1-2; D possibly corresponds to TRBD1 (5 bases). In germline, CDR1 is KGHSH, CDR2 LQKENI. Trimming shortened V by 1 base and J by 6 bases, and 15 bases separated the two germline ends. This CDR3 has 15 residues. Partial CDR3 DNA: TGTGCCAGCTCACCACAGCAGGGATATGGTGATGGC. Its translation is CASSPQQGYGDG. The CDR3, in full, reads CASSPQQGYGDGYTF.

This clone is large (0.1 to 1%) within its sample. The read ends 3 residues early relative to the CDR3; the germline J gene fills the gap. The chain employs TRBV6-2 or TRBV6-3 and TRBJ2-3; D remains unclear. There are 15 residues in the CDR3. CDR1 is MNHEY, CDR2 SVGEGT, per germline. V shed 0 bases and J shed 6 bases, with 13 bases lying between them. The CDR3 region is CASSYSGFSGDTQYF. CDR3 DNA, as far as it was read: TGTGCCAGCAGTTACTCAGGTTTCTCCGGGGATACG.

The sample holds many counts of this clone. The CDR3 is cut off 3 residues early in the read; its end comes from the germline J gene. The chain combines TRBV5-1 with TRBJ1-5; 8 bases map to TRBD1. The CDR3 runs to 15 residues. Germline V gene data show CDR1 as SGHRS and CDR2 as YFSETQ. V shed 5 bases and J 3 bases; nucleotides not matched to a gene: 7. The sequenced part of the CDR3 DNA is TGCGCCAGCAGTCCTGACAGGGGACTCAATCAGCCC. Translating it yields CASSPDRGLNQP. The entire CDR3 sequence reads CASSPDRGLNQPQHF.

This clone was counted ten times or more. The CDR3 end falls 3 residues outside the read, so it is completed with the germline J gene. The chain is built from TRBV5-1 and TRBJ2-5; the D gene is possibly TRBD1 (5 bases). Looked up from germline, CDR1 is SGHRS and CDR2 is YFSETQ. The CDR3 runs 12 residues. Trimming left V 2 bases short and J 5 bases short, with 7 bases between. The DNA read from the CDR3 is TGCGCCAGCAGCTTATCAGGGGAGACC. Amino acids: CASSLSGET. The complete CDR3 protein is CASSLSGETQYF.

This clone was picked up many times. Read data end 3 residues before the CDR3 end; the end is taken from the germline J gene. V usage is TRBV14 and J usage is TRBJ1-1, with 7 positions matching TRBD1. CDR1 and CDR2 (germline): SGHDN, FVKESK. V lost 3 bases and J lost 3; bases outside the gene matches: 13. This CDR3 comprises 17 residues. The covered CDR3 bases are TGTGCCAGCAGCCACTCGGGACAGCCCAGGTCGGACACTGAA. It yields the protein CASSHSGQPRSDTE. The entire CDR3 is CASSHSGQPRSDTEAFF.

The covered CDR3 bases are TGTGCCTGGGGGGGGTGGGGAGGT. Translated, it gives CAWGGWGG. The CDR3, in full, reads CAWGGWGGQYF. This rearrangement joins TRBV30 to TRBJ2-4, with D possibly matching TRBD2 (6 bases). Sequencing ends 3 residues short of the CDR3 end; the germline J gene provides the rest. The CDR3 totals 11 residues. The V gene's germline CDR1 is GTSNPN and CDR2 SVGIG (reference sequence).

This clone was counted at least ten times. The read stops 3 residues short of the end of the CDR3; the missing end is completed from the germline J gene. This sequence joins TRBV2 and TRBJ1-1, with a tentative D call TRBD1 (6 bases). Trimming left V 6 bases short and J 3 bases short, with 14 bases between. Germline-derived CDR1 and CDR2 are SNHLY and FYNNEI. The CDR3 is 14 amino acids. Here the CDR3 reads CASRGTGYDTEAFF. The part of the CDR3 DNA that was read is TGTGCCAGCAGGGGTACAGGGTATGACACTGAA.

The sample holds many counts of this clone. The DNA ends 3 residues before the CDR3 does, and the rest of the CDR3 is filled in from the germline J gene. The chain is built from TRBV7-9 and TRBJ1-1; a weak D match, TRBD1 (6 bases). Germline CDR1 reads SEHNR; CDR2 reads FQNEAQ (reference sequence). The CDR3 runs to 12 residues. Partial CDR3 DNA: TGTGCCAGCAGCTTAACGTCAGGGGAG. Amino acids: CASSLTSGE. The entire CDR3 protein reads CASSLTSGEAFF.

This clone was observed at least ten times. The sequenced CDR3 bases are TGTGCCAGCAGTTACTACGGGACTACCGGGGAG. Its protein product is CASSYYGTTGE. The complete CDR3 sequence is CASSYYGTTGELFF. The genes are TRBV6-2 or TRBV6-3 and TRBJ2-2, with a tentative D call TRBD2 (6 bases). The read gets to within 3 residues of the CDR3 end, and the germline J gene fills in the rest. The CDR3 is 14 amino acids. The germline gives CDR1 MNHEY, CDR2 SVGEGT. Trimming left V 1 base short and J 5 bases short, with 8 bases between.

This clone was seen many times. From the germline J gene comes the end of the CDR3, since the read stops 3 residues before it. The chain carries TRBV19 and TRBJ2-7; 11 nucleotides align to TRBD1. The CDR3 loop spans 14 amino acids. With V trimmed by 6 bases and J by 0 bases, 1 base remained unmatched. Germline CDR1 reads LNHDA; CDR2 reads SQIVND (reference sequence). The CDR3 DNA, read in part, is TGTGCCAGTAGAGGGACAGGGGGCTCCTACGAG. Translated, it gives CASRGTGGSYE. The complete CDR3 reads CASRGTGGSYEQYF. Full variable domain (outside the CDR3, taken from reference TRBV19 and TRBJ2-7): DGGITQSPKYLFRKEGQNVTLSCEQNLNHDAMYWYRQDPGQGLRLIYYSQIVNDFQKGDIAEGYSVSREKKESFPLTVTSAQKNPTAFYLCASRGTGGSYEQYFGPGTRLTVT.

Ten or more counts support this clone. From the germline J gene comes the end of the CDR3, since the read stops 3 residues before it. V usage is TRBV20-1 and J usage is TRBJ2-2; D remains unclear. CDR1 is DFQATT, CDR2 SNEGSKA, per germline (reference sequence). The length of the CDR3 is 14 residues. The CDR3 bases that were read are TGCAGTGCTAGACATCCACAGTCGAATTCACCG. Translating gives CSARHPQSNSP. The whole CDR3 region reads CSARHPQSNSPLFF.

This clone has a count of ten or more. The CDR3 bases that were read are TGCAGCGTTGATATCAGGGGAGGGACAGATACG. Protein product: CSVDIRGGTDT. The CDR3 reads in full as CSVDIRGGTDTQYF. This chain joins TRBV29-1 and TRBJ2-3, with a possible D match to TRBD2 (7 bases). The read ends 3 residues shy of where the CDR3 ends; the end is completed using the germline J gene. Trimming left V 3 bases short and J 3 bases short, with 13 bases between. The CDR3 extends over 14 amino acids. The germline V gene has CDR1 SQVTM and CDR2 ANQGSEA.

The table lists this clone with many counts. Coverage ceases 3 residues before the CDR3 finishes, and the germline J gene fills in the end. J is TRBJ1-1 and V is TRBV2, with TRBD1 identical over 9 bases. The CDR3 has 14 amino acids. CDR1 and CDR2 from the germline V gene are SNHLY and FYNNEI. With V trimmed by 6 bases and J by 5 bases, 7 bases remained unmatched. CDR3 sequence: CASSLGTGRTEAFF. The sequenced part of the CDR3 DNA is TGTGCCAGCAGCCTGGGGACAGGGAGGACTGAA.

This clone was counted between two and nine times. A read error may explain this, as a much larger clone is one base away. The CDR3 end falls 3 residues outside the read, so it is completed with the germline J gene. The rearrangement links TRBV7-9 to TRBJ2-7, with 14 bases fitting TRBD2. The V gene end was trimmed by 1 base and the J gene end by 5 bases; junction bases not matched to a gene: 1. Per germline, CDR1 SEHNR and CDR2 FQNEAQ (reference sequence). CDR3 length: 15 residues. The covered CDR3 bases are TGTGCCAGCAGCTTAGTGGGACTAGCGGGAGACGAG. Translation gives CASSLVGLAGDE. The CDR3 reads in full as CASSLVGLAGDEQYF.

There are many counts of this clone. From the germline J gene comes the end of the CDR3, since the read stops 3 residues before it. This chain links TRBV7-8 with TRBJ1-3; D remains ambiguous. V shed 5 bases and J shed 0 bases, with 11 bases lying between them. The CDR3 has 15 residues. Per germline, CDR1 SGHVS and CDR2 FQNEAQ. CDR3 amino acids: CASSGRVFSGNTIYF. The covered CDR3 bases are TGTGCCAGCAGCGGGCGGGTCTTCTCTGGAAACACC.